A selection of T cell receptor beta chains follows, all from one sample in a study of shared clonotypes between healthy human individuals. TCRdb's copy holds only in-frame clones and misses some; the assay was immunoSEQ multiplex PCR. The profile shows around 2,000,000 clones, roughly 91% of them singletons. The source material was naive CD8+ T cells from PBMCs. All receptors derive from a young man in good health. Some clones in this sample may be carry-over from other donors' samples. Each CDR3 is given with its conserved first and last residue. Clone size appears in some rows only: once, few, many, or a class for an expanded clone.

v_call,clone_size,cdr3_aa
TRBV5-1,-,CASSASGTGYGEQYF
TRBV7-9,-,CASSLSLGANEQFF
TRBV6-6,-,CASEGASYGYTF
TRBV28,-,CASSFLALDRGHNEQFF
TRBV7-3,-,CASSHTPGRTDTQYF
TRBV19,-,CASSTVPSSYNEQFF
TRBV11-2,-,CAVGAARATNEKLFF
TRBV18,-,CASSPRNDRGDDYGYTF
TRBV5-1,-,CASSFWGPTYEQYF
TRBV7-9,-,CASRSLTGNLEKLFF
TRBV9,-,CASSAISGGSEKLFF
TRBV27,-,CASSNRQGAAYEQYF
TRBV5-4,-,CASRPDRGTYEQYF
TRBV27,-,CASSPGLARNEQFF
TRBV30,-,CASRTSGMGDTQYF
TRBV14,-,CASSPNSNTIYF
TRBV5-4,-,CASSPTHLAKETQYF
TRBV7-9,-,CASSFGQGASHGYTF
TRBV27,-,CASSLAGGLGEQFF
TRBV6-5,-,CASAHWAGVTETQYF
TRBV15,-,CATSRDVRAAGYEQYF
TRBV9,-,CASSGRDRILDGYTF
TRBV28,-,CASAWDRVTEAFF
TRBV7-9,-,CASSSASIGSYEQYF
TRBV27,-,CASSLSPGEPDTQYF
TRBV27,-,CASTPSAGQVFHEQYF
TRBV15,once,CATSQRQGDYGYTF
TRBV25-1,-,CASSVSRGSEAFF
TRBV4-3,-,CASSQGAGPYNEQFF
TRBV7-8,-,CASTRGRGVSNQPQHF
TRBV10-3,-,CAISESQGASGTGELFF
TRBV7-2,-,CASSYGQGPLQYF
TRBV11-2,-,CASSLTGYLTEAFF
TRBV11-2,-,CASSLVTAPAEGNTIYF
TRBV7-6,-,CASSSERGLTGELFF
TRBV9,-,CASSPDFQYRTDTQYF
TRBV6-1,-,CASSEMGSGNQPQHF
TRBV18,-,CASSPSWTRDSQETQYF
TRBV10-3,-,CAIRPPSDSTDTQYF
TRBV29-1,-,CSGLASSYNEQFF
TRBV28,-,CASSLTLPQLNQPQHF
TRBV7-6,-,CASSLGQGSYLSGANVLTF
TRBV27,once,CASSPQYNEQFF
TRBV12-5,-,CASGSVDWGETQYF
TRBV9,-,CASSVEGGNEKLFF
TRBV9,-,CASSVGTSGRNEQFF
TRBV5-4,-,CASSLQGFTNTGELFF
TRBV19,-,CASSIAPGLLNEQFF
TRBV9,-,CASSGGQGTVYEQYF